Below, 15 T cell receptor beta chains from the same sample are listed, as sequenced in a study of T cell responses to AZD1222 COVID-19 vaccine. The method was immunoSEQ multiplex PCR; TCRdb's version includes in-frame clones alone and lacks a portion of them. The repertoire consists of about 150,000 clones, with about 92% occurring once and the leading ten covering about 3.5%. Here the sequenced sample was peripheral blood, taken 28 days after the second AZD1222 dose. The origin of the receptors is an adult who received the AZD1222 COVID-19 vaccine.

V and J are TRBV7-8 and TRBJ2-7, with 9 bases identical to TRBD1. Germline V gives CDR1 SGHVS, CDR2 FQNEAQ. This CDR3 comprises 15 residues. Trimming took 2 bases from V and 2 from J; bases not matched to a gene: 4. The CDR3, as DNA: TGTGCCAGCAGCTTAATGACAGGGGGTCCCTACGAGCAGTACTTC. It codes for CASSLMTGGPYEQYF.

The chain links TRBV9 to TRBJ2-2; 13 bases agree with TRBD2. V trimming: 3 bases; J trimming: 2 bases; junction bases outside the gene matches: 7. The germline V gene encodes CDR1 SGDLS and CDR2 YYNGEE. The CDR3 totals 18 residues. The CDR3 region is CASSGGLAGVVNTGELFF. The CDR3 region has the DNA TGTGCCAGCAGCGGTGGACTAGCGGGAGTGGTAAACACCGGGGAGCTGTTTTTT.

This chain uses TRBV3-1 (or the pseudogene TRBV3-2) with TRBJ2-7; 11 positions agree with TRBD2. The CDR3 extends over 13 amino acids. The V and J ends lost 8 bases and 6 bases, in that order; junction bases with no gene match: 6. Per the germline V gene, CDR1 is LGHDT and CDR2 is YNNKEL (reference sequence). This CDR3 reads CASGGSGRGEQYF. The CDR3 DNA sequence: TGTGCCAGCGGGGGTAGCGGGAGGGGCGAGCAGTACTTC.

The V gene is TRBV20-1, the J gene TRBJ2-7; D may match TRBD1 or TRBD2 (5 bases each). With 6 bases removed from V and 2 bases from J, the gap between germline ends came to 17 bases. The length of the CDR3 is 14 residues. Germline-derived CDR1 and CDR2 are DFQATT and SNEGSKA (reference sequence). The CDR3 sequence is CSASPGTAPYEQYF. The CDR3 DNA sequence: TGCAGTGCAAGTCCCGGGACGGCCCCCTACGAGCAGTACTTC.

The CDR3 region has the DNA TGTGCCAGCAGCAGACGGGCCGGGAGCTCTGGGGCCAACGTCCTGACTTTC. Protein: CASSRRAGSSGANVLTF. The chain combines TRBV21-1 with TRBJ2-6; the table gives TRBD2 as D, unverified against the DNA. TRBV21-1 is a pseudogene. CDR3 length: 17 residues.

V gene TRBV5-6 combines with J gene TRBJ1-3; no definite D call. The CDR3 is 15 amino acids. The V and J ends lost 4 bases and 0 bases respectively, with 11 bases between them. Per germline, CDR1 SGHDT and CDR2 YYEEEE. The CDR3 DNA reads as TGTGCCAGCAGCCTCCGCGGAGCCTCTGGAAACACCATATATTTT. This codes for CASSLRGASGNTIYF.

The J gene is TRBJ2-3, the V gene TRBV7-8; 13 bases fit TRBD2. Germline V gene sequence: CDR1 SGHVS, CDR2 FQNEAQ. V was pared by 5 bases and J by 3 bases, with 2 bases of the junction left unmatched. The CDR3 runs 15 residues. CDR3 region: CASSGGLAGTDTQYF. The CDR3 DNA is TGTGCCAGCAGCGGGGGACTAGCGGGGACAGATACGCAGTATTTT.

The gene calls are TRBV19 and TRBJ1-6, with 7 bases that match TRBD1. V lost 6 bases to trimming and J lost 11 bases; unmatched junction nucleotides: 7. CDR1 and CDR2 from the germline V gene are LNHDA and SQIVND (reference sequence). This CDR3 region has 13 residues. The CDR3, as DNA: TGTGCCAGTAGAGACAGGGTTCAGGCACCCCTCCACTTT. This encodes CASRDRVQAPLHF. The full variable domain, with the rest looked up from reference TRBV19 and TRBJ1-6, is DGGITQSPKYLFRKEGQNVTLSCEQNLNHDAMYWYRQDPGQGLRLIYYSQIVNDFQKGDIAEGYSVSREKKESFPLTVTSAQKNPTAFYLCASRDRVQAPLHFGNGTRLTVT.

This chain links TRBV15 with TRBJ1-1; 11 nucleotides match TRBD1. Germline-derived CDR1 and CDR2 are LNHNV and YYDKDF (reference sequence). This CDR3 comprises 14 residues. J was trimmed by 5 bases and V by 4 bases; bases with no gene match: 3. The CDR3 bases are TGTGCCACCAGCATGGACAGGGGGCTGACTGAAGCTTTCTTT. Translating it yields CATSMDRGLTEAFF.

The chain combines TRBV6-4 with TRBJ2-7; TRBD2 aligns across 7 bases. V dropped 3 bases and J dropped 2; count of bases not matched to a gene: 10. Germline V CDR1 and CDR2: MRHNA, SNTAGT. This CDR3 contains 16 residues. DNA of the CDR3: TGTGCCAGCAGTGAGTCGGCGGGAGTTGGAGCCTACGAGCAGTACTTC. Translating it yields CASSESAGVGAYEQYF.

The CDR3 is CASSLDRGSYYEQYF. DNA for the CDR3: TGTGCCAGCAGCTTGGACAGGGGATCCTACTACGAGCAGTACTTC. The chain is built from TRBV7-2 and TRBJ2-7; 9 bases line up with TRBD1. Germline CDR1 reads SGHTA; CDR2 reads FQGNSA. The CDR3 length is 15 residues. V lost 3 bases, J lost 3 bases, and 6 bases stayed unmatched.

The chain combines TRBV19 with TRBJ1-4; D may be TRBD1 (5 bases). The CDR3 length is 15 residues. Germline CDR1 reads LNHDA; CDR2 reads SQIVND (reference sequence). The V and J ends lost 1 base and 2 bases respectively, with 8 bases between them. The CDR3 loop is CASSIGWGTNEKLFF. Written as DNA, the CDR3 is TGTGCCAGTAGTATAGGTTGGGGGACTAATGAAAAACTGTTTTTT.

The chain has TRBV4-3 and TRBJ2-2, with D possibly being TRBD1 (6 bases). V was cut by 1 base and J by 3 bases, with 9 bases left in between. Per germline, CDR1 LGHNA and CDR2 YSLEER. The CDR3 extends over 15 amino acids. CDR3 amino acids: CASSQVQGDTGELFF. Here the CDR3 DNA reads TGCGCCAGCAGCCAAGTACAGGGTGACACCGGGGAGCTGTTTTTT.

This clone occurred once. J is TRBJ1-6 and V is TRBV30, with D possibly matching TRBD1 (5 bases). Trimming removed 0 bases from V and 8 bases from J, with 8 bases in between. This CDR3 comprises 13 residues. Germline CDR1 and CDR2: GTSNPN and SVGIG (reference sequence). CDR3 amino acids: CAWSVGGDSPLHF. Written as DNA, the CDR3 is TGTGCCTGGAGTGTGGGGGGGGATTCACCCCTCCACTTT.

The sample holds a few counts of this clone. V and J are TRBV30 and TRBJ1-6, with D maybe TRBD1 (5 bases). Germline CDR1 is GTSNPN and CDR2 is SVGIG (reference sequence). Trimming removed 5 bases from V and 3 bases from J, with 8 bases in between. The CDR3 totals 13 residues. The CDR3 region has the DNA TGTGCCTGGGCGGGGGACTATAATTCACCCCTCCACTTT. Its protein is CAWAGDYNSPLHF.